One T cell receptor (beta chain) is described in this entry. Original analysis: The authors estimated nucleated cell counts from reference gene primer amplification. The protocol was immunoSEQ multiplex PCR, while the TCRdb copy is restricted to in-frame clones and leaves out a portion. For V, J and clone size, that table is used; D and trimming come from the DNA. The sample lists approximately 670,000 clones, about nine tenths seen once, with about 0.24% in the top ten. Germline V CDR1 and CDR2: MNHEY, SMNVEV (reference sequence). J lost 7 bases, V lost 4 bases, and 11 bases had no gene match. The CDR3 runs to 15 residues. This specimen comes from a study of blood T cell repertoires in COVID-19. Turning to the study itself: Acute and convalescent COVID-19 specimens originated in the United States, Italy and Spain. PBMCs, B-cell-depleted T cells, or T cells provided the cDNA or gDNA that made up the material.

The rearrangement uses TRBV27 and TRBJ2-7, with 9 bases that match TRBD1. This TCR derives from a woman between 18 and 29 years old with acute or convalescent COVID-19. Material: peripheral blood. The CDR3 DNA sequence: TGTGCCAGCAGTTCGACTCCCGGACAGGGGAGGGAGCAGTACTTC. It codes for CASSSTPGQGREQYF.